The 3 T cell receptor beta chains in this list originate from one sample, sequenced in a study of shared clonotypes between healthy human individuals. CD45RO-negative CD8 cells positively selected for CCR7 made up the naive population, which excluded terminally differentiated effector memory CD45RA+ cells. Produced via immunoSEQ multiplex PCR; TCRdb's table is partial and in-frame only. Altogether around 600,000 clones are present, 90% to 95% being singletons, with the ten largest covering over 0.1%. Sequenced input: naive CD8+ T cells sorted from blood. These receptors all come from a woman aged 25 to 39 in good health.

V and J are TRBV30 and TRBJ2-1; possible D gene TRBD2, 6 bases. The germline gives CDR1 GTSNPN, CDR2 SVGIG (reference sequence). The CDR3 contains 11 residues. With 3 bases removed from V and 9 bases from J, the gap between germline ends came to 9 bases. The CDR3 reads CAWRVSGEQFF. The CDR3 DNA reads TGTGCCTGGAGGGTTAGCGGTGAGCAGTTCTTC.

Worth noting for this clone: The same CDR3 is also encoded by other DNA sequences in this sample. The chain has TRBV5-4 and TRBJ2-7; 7 bases are a match to TRBD1. The CDR3 is 14 residues long. Losses at the gene ends were 0 bases for V and 5 bases for J; bases not matched to a gene: 5. Germline assignment: CDR1 SGHNT and CDR2 YYREEE (reference sequence). CDR3: CASSLGDRAHEQYF. Written as DNA, the CDR3 is TGTGCCAGCAGCTTGGGAGACAGGGCACACGAGCAGTACTTC.

V is TRBV5-1 and J is TRBJ2-5; no clear D gene. The end of the DNA aligns better with TRBJ2-7, so the J call may be wrong. Per germline, CDR1 SGHRS and CDR2 YFSETQ. The CDR3 is made up of 13 amino acids. The DNA of the CDR3 is TGCGCCAGCAGTGAATCCGGAGCCTACGAGCAGTACTTC. Translation: CASSESGAYEQYF.